The 21 T cell receptor beta chains reported below all come from one sample, sequenced in a study of T cell changes during pregnancy in multiple sclerosis (dated by TCRdb to the late 2010s). The method was the immunoSEQ multiplex PCR assay. Not all clones reach the TCRdb copy of this immuneACCESS table, which keeps in-frame sequences only. Checked studies attribute under half of the gap to unresolved V genes and leave the rest unexplained. This sample gives about 93,000 clones in total; 80% to 95% of them show up just once. In total, the top ten clones hold approximately 2% of the sample. Sample: peripheral blood, taken after pregnancy. The receptors here all came from a female donor with multiple sclerosis, enrolled in a pregnancy study.

The chain combines TRBV7-2 with TRBJ1-1; D uncertain. Looked up from germline, CDR1 is SGHTA and CDR2 is FQGNSA. V dropped 5 bases and J dropped 10 bases, with 11 bases sitting between them. The CDR3 length is 11 residues. The CDR3 protein is CASSPQRAAFF. The CDR3 region has the DNA TGTGCCAGCAGCCCCCAGCGTGCAGCTTTCTTT.

The genes are TRBV11-1 and TRBJ1-1; no clear D gene. The CDR3 length is 13 residues. The germline gives CDR1 SGHAT, CDR2 FQDESV (reference sequence). V dropped 3 bases and J dropped 1 base, with 6 bases sitting between them. CDR3 bases: TGTGCCAGCAGCTTCAACAGGAACACTGAAGCTTTCTTT. Translated: CASSFNRNTEAFF.

In this sample, this clone turned up once. This chain joins TRBV14 and TRBJ2-7; the match to TRBD1 covers 9 bases. The CDR3 is made up of 14 amino acids. The germline gives CDR1 SGHDN, CDR2 FVKESK. The V and J ends lost 2 bases and 6 bases, in that order; junction bases with no gene match: 5. Written as DNA, the CDR3 is TGTGCCAGCAGCCAAAGGACAGGGGCTGCCGAGCAGTACTTC. It translates to CASSQRTGAAEQYF.

This clone occurred many times. In the same sample, other DNA sequences code for this CDR3. The chain uses TRBV5-4 and TRBJ2-3, with 11 bases matching TRBD2. CDR1 is SGHNT and CDR2 is YYREEE in the germline V gene (reference sequence). V dropped 1 base and J dropped 2; count of bases not matched to a gene: 6. CDR3 length: 17 amino acids. DNA of the CDR3: TGTGCCAGCAGCTTGAGGCTAGCGGGAGGCCCCACAGATACGCAGTATTTT. Its protein is CASSLRLAGGPTDTQYF.

The gene calls are TRBV7-9 and TRBJ2-7; tentatively, D is TRBD2 (5 bases). The CDR3 is made up of 14 amino acids. V lost 1 base and J lost 3, with 10 bases in between. Per the germline V gene, CDR1 is SEHNR and CDR2 is FQNEAQ (reference sequence). CDR3 loop: CASSLEDYRYEQYF. The DNA of the CDR3 is TGTGCCAGCAGCTTAGAAGACTACCGCTACGAGCAGTACTTC.

V usage is TRBV2 and J usage is TRBJ1-5; no reliable D call. This CDR3 spans 15 amino acids. Looked up from germline, CDR1 is SNHLY and CDR2 is FYNNEI. The V and J ends lost 2 bases and 6 bases respectively, with 14 bases between them. The CDR3 sequence: CASSENPGGSQPQHF. The DNA of the CDR3 is TGTGCCAGCAGTGAAAATCCGGGCGGGAGTCAGCCCCAGCATTTT.

This rearrangement joins TRBV28 to TRBJ2-7, with D hard to call. The germline CDR1 and CDR2 sequences are MDHEN and SYDVKM. The CDR3 totals 16 residues. V gave up 4 bases and J gave up 0 bases, with 16 bases separating them. The CDR3 spells CASSSTTSFPSYEQYF. For the CDR3, the DNA is TGTGCCAGCAGTTCCACTACCTCCTTCCCCTCCTACGAGCAGTACTTC. Together with reference TRBV28 and TRBJ2-7, the CDR3 gives the full variable domain: DVKVTQSSRYLVKRTGEKVFLECVQDMDHENMFWYRQDPGLGLRLIYFSYDVKMKEKGDIPEGYSVSREKKERFSLILESASTNQTSMYLCASSSTTSFPSYEQYFGPGTRLTVT.

The rearrangement uses TRBV5-1 and TRBJ1-2, with 7 bases identical to TRBD1. Germline assignment: CDR1 SGHRS and CDR2 YFSETQ. The CDR3 covers 14 residues. The ends lost 4 bases at V and 0 bases at J; junction bases unmatched: 3. CDR3 nucleotide sequence: TGCGCCAGCAGCGTGACAGGGCCTAACTATGGCTACACCTTC. It is translated as CASSVTGPNYGYTF.

This chain connects TRBV27 to TRBJ2-2, with unresolved D. Germline loops: CDR1 MNHEY, CDR2 SMNVEV (reference sequence). This CDR3 is built from 14 residues. Between the trimmed V and J ends, which lost 0 bases and 6 bases, there was a span of 8 bases. The chain's CDR3 is CASSLSVSPGELFF. CDR3 nucleotides: TGTGCCAGCAGTTTATCGGTGAGCCCCGGGGAGCTGTTTTTT.

This clone has more than one count but fewer than ten. The rearrangement links TRBV4-1 to TRBJ2-2; TRBD2 matches at 14 bases. The germline CDR1 and CDR2 sequences are MGHRA and YSYEKL. The V gene end was trimmed by 1 base and the J gene end by 5 bases; junction bases not matched to a gene: 6. This CDR3 spans 18 amino acids. The CDR3 spells CASSQGGLAGVGTGELFF. In DNA form, the CDR3 reads TGCGCCAGCAGCCAAGGGGGACTAGCGGGAGTGGGGACCGGGGAGCTGTTTTTT.

The rearrangement uses TRBV19 and TRBJ1-4; TRBD1 agrees at 10 bases. The germline V gene has CDR1 LNHDA and CDR2 SQIVND (reference sequence). This CDR3 comprises 15 residues. V dropped 7 bases and J dropped 0; count of bases not matched to a gene: 2. The DNA of the CDR3 is TGTGCCAGTACCGGACAGGGGGCAACTAATGAAAAACTGTTTTTT. As protein: CASTGQGATNEKLFF.

The chain combines TRBV18 with TRBJ1-1, with D unresolved. This CDR3 comprises 15 residues. Germline lookup yields CDR1 KGHSH and CDR2 LQKENI. The V gene lost 1 base and the J gene lost 1 base, with 10 bases spanning the gap. In DNA, the CDR3 is TGTGCCAGCTCACCACGTAGCGGTCCGAACACTGAAGCTTTCTTT. Translation: CASSPRSGPNTEAFF.

CDR3: CASSLATANTEAFF. In DNA form, the CDR3 reads TGCGCCAGCAGCTTGGCGACAGCGAACACTGAAGCTTTCTTT. The chain uses TRBV5-1 and TRBJ1-1, with D possibly TRBD1 on 5 matching bases. The CDR3 is made up of 14 amino acids. With 0 bases removed from V and 1 base from J, the gap between germline ends came to 7 bases. The germline CDR1 and CDR2 sequences are SGHRS and YFSETQ.

The V call is TRBV7-9, the J call TRBJ2-2; D perhaps matches TRBD2 (5 bases). CDR1 is SEHNR, CDR2 FQNEAQ, per germline (reference sequence). Trimming left V 11 bases short and J 3 bases short, with 16 bases between. The CDR3 runs to 14 residues. The CDR3 DNA reads as TGTGCCGTTACAGAGGGCTGGGACACCGGGGAGCTGTTTTTT. Protein product: CAVTEGWDTGELFF.

The chain carries TRBV6-5 and TRBJ2-3; perhaps TRBD2 as D (5 bases). There are 14 residues in the CDR3. Per the germline V gene, CDR1 is MNHEY and CDR2 is SVGAGI. V lost 0 bases to trimming and J lost 4 bases, with 8 bases between them. CDR3 sequence reads: CASSYSSGSDTQYF. CDR3 DNA sequence: TGTGCCAGCAGTTACTCGTCGGGGTCAGATACGCAGTATTTT.

The gene calls are TRBV7-9 and TRBJ1-1; D possibly corresponds to TRBD1 (6 bases). CDR1 is SEHNR, CDR2 FQNEAQ, per germline (reference sequence). Trimming removed 5 bases from V and 1 base from J, with 11 bases in between. This CDR3 region has 14 residues. The CDR3 coding sequence is TGTGCCAGCAGCATACAGGGACCGAACACTGAAGCTTTCTTT. This gives the protein CASSIQGPNTEAFF.

The chain links TRBV6-1 to TRBJ2-2, with a possible D match to TRBD1 (5 bases). Looked up from germline, CDR1 is MNHNS and CDR2 is SASEGT. Deletions cut 4 bases from V and 0 bases from J, with 12 bases between. This CDR3 comprises 16 residues. CDR3 bases: TGTGCCAGCAGTGTTGGGTACAGGTCGAACACCGGGGAGCTGTTTTTT. Translated: CASSVGYRSNTGELFF.

This rearrangement joins TRBV4-3 to TRBJ1-5; 11 nucleotides align to TRBD1. The germline CDR1 and CDR2 sequences are LGHNA and YSLEER. Losses at the gene ends were 0 bases for V and 1 base for J; bases not matched to a gene: 11. The CDR3 is made up of 20 amino acids. DNA for the CDR3: TGCGCCAGCAGCCAAGAACGAGGACAGGGGGCCTCCCAAAGCAATCAGCCCCAGCATTTT. It specifies CASSQERGQGASQSNQPQHF.

This chain uses TRBV5-4 with TRBJ2-2; perhaps TRBD1 as D (5 bases). There are 14 residues in the CDR3. Germline V gene data show CDR1 as SGHNT and CDR2 as YYREEE (reference sequence). The V end was cut by 5 bases, the J end by 4 bases, with 12 bases between. CDR3 loop: CASRVDRITGELFF. The CDR3 DNA is TGTGCCAGCAGAGTCGACAGAATCACCGGGGAGCTGTTTTTT.

V is TRBV10-3 and J is TRBJ2-5; D not certain. This CDR3 has 13 residues. Germline V gene sequence: CDR1 ENHRY, CDR2 SYGVKD. V was pared by 3 bases and J by 1 base, with 6 bases between. The CDR3 loop is CAISERSQETQYF. The CDR3 nucleotides read TGTGCCATCAGTGAACGGAGCCAAGAGACCCAGTACTTC.

The V call is TRBV5-6, the J call TRBJ2-3; TRBD1 matches at 7 bases. Germline CDR1 SGHDT, CDR2 YYEEEE. The J segment lost 4 bases and the V segment lost 0 bases, leaving 2 bases of the junction unmatched. CDR3 length equals 14 residues. The CDR3 region is CASSLGDSPDTQYF. DNA of the CDR3: TGTGCCAGCAGCTTGGGGGACAGCCCAGATACGCAGTATTTT.